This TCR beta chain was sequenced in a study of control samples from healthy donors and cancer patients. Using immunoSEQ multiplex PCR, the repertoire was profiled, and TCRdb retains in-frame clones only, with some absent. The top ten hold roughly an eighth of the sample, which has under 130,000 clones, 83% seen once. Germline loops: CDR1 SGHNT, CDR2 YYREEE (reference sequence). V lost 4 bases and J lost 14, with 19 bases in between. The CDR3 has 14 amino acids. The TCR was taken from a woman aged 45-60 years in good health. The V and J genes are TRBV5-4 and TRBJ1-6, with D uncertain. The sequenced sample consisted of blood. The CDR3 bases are TGTGCCAGCAGCCCGTGGGCTGAGGGTACAGCCCTCCACTTT. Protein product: CASSPWAEGTALHF.